This T cell receptor beta chain is from a study of T cells in Graves' hyperthyroidism and ophthalmopathy. Study-wide findings and caveats: Progression to ophthalmopathy was predicted a median of roughly 6.6 months early.

Points on this clonotype: Its matching antigen is unknown.

There were TCR beta CDR3 regions amplified from RNA transcripts. Primed by the HTBI set, a first-round RT-PCR was run on the TCR CDR3. TCRdb reanalysed the multiplex PCR reads using MiXCR and keeps one entry per CDR3 protein. The repertoire includes approximately 430,000 distinct CDR3 sequences, about 15% of them detected once, and 13% sits in the top ten. V was shortened by 7 bases and J by 0 bases, with 4 bases between the two germline ends. Germline-derived CDR1 and CDR2 are LNHDA and SQIVND (reference sequence). The CDR3 is 13 residues long. The chain employs TRBV19 and TRBJ2-6; D is unresolved. The TCR originated in a man aged 18 to 30 with Graves' ophthalmopathy. The sample comprised blood. CDR3 sequence: CASKSSGANVLTF. The CDR3 nucleotides read TGTGCCAGTAAGAGCTCTGGGGCCAACGTCCTGACTTTC.